This T cell receptor (beta chain) derives from a study of identical twins. For this clonotype: Its antigen is not identified.

MiXCR, run by TCRdb on the 5' RACE reads, gives a single entry per CDR3 protein. The profile shows about 500,000 distinct CDR3 sequences, around 15% of them singletons. Donors were all healthy Caucasians. Broader study findings: Potential partial confounding of zero-insertion analyses by invariant MAIT and iNKT cells was noted.

V was trimmed by 3 bases and J by 2 bases, leaving 18 bases between them. The CDR3 is 17 residues long. Germline V gene lookup returns CDR1 LNHDA and CDR2 SQIVND (reference sequence). Another study also made use of these data, one on yellow fever vaccine responses in identical twins.

This chain uses TRBV19 with TRBJ2-3; D is possibly TRBD1 or TRBD2 (7 bases each). This sequence was found in a woman aged 18-30 years in good health. Sequencing input: CD4+ T cells sorted from blood. The CDR3 region is CASSIGRTGRYTDTQYF. The CDR3 coding sequence is TGTGCCAGTAGTATCGGGAGGACAGGCCGGTACACAGATACGCAGTATTTT.